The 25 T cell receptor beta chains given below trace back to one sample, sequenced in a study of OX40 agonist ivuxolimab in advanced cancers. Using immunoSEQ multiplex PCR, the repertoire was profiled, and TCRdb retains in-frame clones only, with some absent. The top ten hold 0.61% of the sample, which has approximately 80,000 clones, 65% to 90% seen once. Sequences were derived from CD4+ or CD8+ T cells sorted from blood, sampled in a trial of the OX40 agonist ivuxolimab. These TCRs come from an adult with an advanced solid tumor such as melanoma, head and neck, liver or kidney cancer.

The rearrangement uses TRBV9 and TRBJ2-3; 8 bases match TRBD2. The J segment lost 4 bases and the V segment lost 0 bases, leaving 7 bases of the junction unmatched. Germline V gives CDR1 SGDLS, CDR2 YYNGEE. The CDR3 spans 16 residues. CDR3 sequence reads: CASSVVPGGLADTQYF. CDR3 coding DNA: TGTGCCAGCAGCGTAGTCCCGGGGGGGCTGGCAGATACGCAGTATTTT.

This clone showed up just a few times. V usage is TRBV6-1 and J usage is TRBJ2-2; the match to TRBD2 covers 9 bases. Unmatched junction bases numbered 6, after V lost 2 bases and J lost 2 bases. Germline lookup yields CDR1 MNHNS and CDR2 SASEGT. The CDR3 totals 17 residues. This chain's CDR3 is CASSELALAGNTGELFF. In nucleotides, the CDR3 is TGTGCCAGCAGTGAATTGGCACTAGCGGGTAACACCGGGGAGCTGTTTTTT.

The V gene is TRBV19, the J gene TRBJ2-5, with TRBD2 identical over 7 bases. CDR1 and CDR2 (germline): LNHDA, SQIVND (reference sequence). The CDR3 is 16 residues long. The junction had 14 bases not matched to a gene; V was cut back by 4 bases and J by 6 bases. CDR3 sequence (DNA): TGTGCCAGTAGTAATATAGCGGGCTCCCTGGGGAAGACCCAGTACTTC. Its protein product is CASSNIAGSLGKTQYF.

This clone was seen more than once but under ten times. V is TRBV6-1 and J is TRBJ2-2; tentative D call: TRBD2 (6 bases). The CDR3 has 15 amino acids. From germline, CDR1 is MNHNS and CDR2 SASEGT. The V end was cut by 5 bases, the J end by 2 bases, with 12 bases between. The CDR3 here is CASSSRGSNTGELFF. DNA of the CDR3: TGTGCCAGCAGTTCCCGGGGGAGCAACACCGGGGAGCTGTTTTTT.

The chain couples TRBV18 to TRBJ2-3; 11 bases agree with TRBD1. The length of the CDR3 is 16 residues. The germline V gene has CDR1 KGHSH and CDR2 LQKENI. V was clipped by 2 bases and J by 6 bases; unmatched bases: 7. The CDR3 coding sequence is TGTGCCAGCTCACCAGGGACAGGGGGTTTCGGGGATACGCAGTATTTT. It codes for CASSPGTGGFGDTQYF.

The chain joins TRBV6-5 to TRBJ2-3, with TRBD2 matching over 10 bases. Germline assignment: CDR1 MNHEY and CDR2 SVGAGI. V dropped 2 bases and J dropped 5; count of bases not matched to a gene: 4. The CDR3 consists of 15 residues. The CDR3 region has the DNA TGTGCCAGCAGTTACCGAGGGACTAGCGAAGATACGCAGTATTTT. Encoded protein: CASSYRGTSEDTQYF.

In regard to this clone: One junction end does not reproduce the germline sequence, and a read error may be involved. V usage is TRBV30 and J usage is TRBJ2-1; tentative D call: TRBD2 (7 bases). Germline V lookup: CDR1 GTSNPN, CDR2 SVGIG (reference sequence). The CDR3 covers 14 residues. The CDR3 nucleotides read TGTGCCTGGGGGGGGGCCGCTTCCTTCAATGAGCAGTTCTTC. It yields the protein CAWGGAASFNEQFF.

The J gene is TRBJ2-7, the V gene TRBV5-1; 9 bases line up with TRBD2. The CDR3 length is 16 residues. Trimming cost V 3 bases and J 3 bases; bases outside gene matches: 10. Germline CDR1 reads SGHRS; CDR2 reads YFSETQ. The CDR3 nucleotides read TGCGCCAGCAGCTCCACTGCCGGGACTAGCAACTACGAGCAGTACTTC. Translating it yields CASSSTAGTSNYEQYF.

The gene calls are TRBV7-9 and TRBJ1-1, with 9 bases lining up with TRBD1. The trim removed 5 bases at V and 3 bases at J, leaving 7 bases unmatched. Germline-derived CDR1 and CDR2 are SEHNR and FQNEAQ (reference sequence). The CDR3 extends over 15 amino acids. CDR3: CASSNTGGRYTEAFF. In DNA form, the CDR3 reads TGTGCCAGCAGCAACACAGGGGGCCGGTACACTGAAGCTTTCTTT.

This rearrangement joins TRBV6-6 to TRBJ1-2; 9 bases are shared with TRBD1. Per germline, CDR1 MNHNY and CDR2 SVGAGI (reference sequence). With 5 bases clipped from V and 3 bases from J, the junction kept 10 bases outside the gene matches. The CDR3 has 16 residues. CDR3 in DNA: TGTGCCAGCAGTCGACACCTACAGGGGGCCCACTATGGCTACACCTTC. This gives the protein CASSRHLQGAHYGYTF.

CDR3 residues: CASSQGVGVQPQHF. CDR3 sequence (DNA): TGTGCCAGCAGCCAAGGGGTAGGGGTTCAGCCCCAGCATTTT. The chain uses TRBV9 and TRBJ1-5, with D perhaps matching TRBD1 (5 bases). V lost 4 bases to trimming and J lost 6 bases, with 14 bases between them. Germline lookup yields CDR1 SGDLS and CDR2 YYNGEE. The CDR3 runs to 14 residues.

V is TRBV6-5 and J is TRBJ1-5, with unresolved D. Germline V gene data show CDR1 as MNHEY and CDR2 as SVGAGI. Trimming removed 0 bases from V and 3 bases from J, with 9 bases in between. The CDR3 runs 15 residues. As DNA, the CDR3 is TGTGCCAGCAGTTACTCGAGTCAATTCAATCAGCCCCAGCATTTT. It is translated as CASSYSSQFNQPQHF.

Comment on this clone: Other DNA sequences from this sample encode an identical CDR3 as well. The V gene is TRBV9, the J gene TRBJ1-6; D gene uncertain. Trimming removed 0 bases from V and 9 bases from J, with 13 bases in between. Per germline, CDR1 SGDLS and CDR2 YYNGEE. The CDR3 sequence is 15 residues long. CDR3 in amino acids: CASSVVVDLGSPLHF. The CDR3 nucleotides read TGTGCCAGCAGCGTAGTGGTGGACTTGGGTTCACCCCTCCACTTT.

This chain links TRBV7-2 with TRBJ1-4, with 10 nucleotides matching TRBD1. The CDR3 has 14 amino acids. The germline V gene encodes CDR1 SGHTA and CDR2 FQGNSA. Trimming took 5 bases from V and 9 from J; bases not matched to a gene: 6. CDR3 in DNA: TGTGCCAGCAGCCGTGGACAGGGGGAAAAAAAACTGTTTTTT. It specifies CASSRGQGEKKLFF. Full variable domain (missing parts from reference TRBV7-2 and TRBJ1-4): GAGVSQSPSNKVTEKGKDVELRCDPISGHTALYWYRQSLGQGLEFLIYFQGNSAPDKSGLPSDRFSAERTGGSVSTLTIQRTQQEDSAVYLCASSRGQGEKKLFFGSGTQLSVL.

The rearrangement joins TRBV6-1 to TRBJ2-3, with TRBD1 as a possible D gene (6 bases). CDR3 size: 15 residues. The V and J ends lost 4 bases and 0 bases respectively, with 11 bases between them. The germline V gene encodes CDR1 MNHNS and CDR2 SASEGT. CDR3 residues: CASSAGQPSTDTQYF. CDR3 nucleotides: TGTGCCAGCAGTGCAGGACAGCCTAGCACAGATACGCAGTATTTT.

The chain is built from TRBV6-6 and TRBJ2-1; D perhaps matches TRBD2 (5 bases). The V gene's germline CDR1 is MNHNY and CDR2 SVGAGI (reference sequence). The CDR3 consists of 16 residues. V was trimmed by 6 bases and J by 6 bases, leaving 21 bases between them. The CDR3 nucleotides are TGTGCCAGCAGCCACCTAGGGCAATGGGGAGCCAATGAGCAGTTCTTC. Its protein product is CASSHLGQWGANEQFF.

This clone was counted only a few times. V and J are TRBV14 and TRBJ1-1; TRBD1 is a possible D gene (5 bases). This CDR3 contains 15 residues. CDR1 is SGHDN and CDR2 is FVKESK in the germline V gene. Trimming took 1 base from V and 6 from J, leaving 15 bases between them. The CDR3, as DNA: TGTGCCAGCAGCCAAGTCACCCTGGGGGGAGCTGAAGCTTTCTTT. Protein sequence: CASSQVTLGGAEAFF.

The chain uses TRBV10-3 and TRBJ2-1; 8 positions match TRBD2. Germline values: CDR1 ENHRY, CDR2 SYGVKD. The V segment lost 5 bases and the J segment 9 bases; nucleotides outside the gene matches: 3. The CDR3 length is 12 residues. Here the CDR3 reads CAISPSGGEQFF. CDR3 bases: TGTGCCATCAGTCCAAGCGGGGGTGAGCAGTTCTTC.

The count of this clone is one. CDR3: CAWSRGGSGANVLTF. The CDR3 coding sequence is TGTGCCTGGAGCAGGGGGGGGTCTGGGGCCAACGTCCTGACTTTC. The chain recombines TRBV30 with TRBJ2-6; D may be TRBD1 or TRBD2 (7 bases each). Trimming pared 3 bases from V and 1 base from J, leaving 10 bases between. The CDR3 consists of 15 residues. Per the germline V gene, CDR1 is GTSNPN and CDR2 is SVGIG (reference sequence). Together with reference TRBV30 and TRBJ2-6, the CDR3 gives the full variable domain: SQTIHQWPATLVQPVGSPLSLECTVEGTSNPNLYWYRQAAGRGLQLLFYSVGIGQISSEVPQNLSASRPQDRQFILSSKKLLLSDSGFYLCAWSRGGSGANVLTFGAGSRLTVL.

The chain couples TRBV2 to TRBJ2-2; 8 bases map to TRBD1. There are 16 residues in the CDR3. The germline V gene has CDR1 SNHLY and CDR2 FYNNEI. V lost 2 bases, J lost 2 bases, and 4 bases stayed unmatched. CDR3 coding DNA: TGTGCCAGCAGTGAACAGGGGGCGAGAAACACCGGGGAGCTGTTTTTT. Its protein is CASSEQGARNTGELFF.

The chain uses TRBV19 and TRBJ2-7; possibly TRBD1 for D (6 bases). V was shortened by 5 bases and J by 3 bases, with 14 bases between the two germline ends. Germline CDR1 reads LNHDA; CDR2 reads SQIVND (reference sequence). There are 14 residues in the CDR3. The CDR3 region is CASSGPAGVYEQYF. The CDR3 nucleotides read TGTGCCAGTAGTGGCCCTGCAGGGGTCTACGAGCAGTACTTC.

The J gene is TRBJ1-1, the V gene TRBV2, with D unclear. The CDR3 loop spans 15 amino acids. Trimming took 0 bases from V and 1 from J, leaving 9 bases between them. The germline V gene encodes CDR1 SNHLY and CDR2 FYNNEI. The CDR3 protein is CASSEAARTNTEAFF. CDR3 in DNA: TGTGCCAGCAGTGAAGCGGCGAGAACGAACACTGAAGCTTTCTTT.

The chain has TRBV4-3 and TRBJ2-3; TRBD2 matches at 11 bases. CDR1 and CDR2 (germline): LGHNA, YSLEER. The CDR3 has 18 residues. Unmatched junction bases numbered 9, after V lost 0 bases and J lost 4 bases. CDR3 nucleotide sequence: TGCGCCAGCAGCCAAGACCCCTTAGCGGGGGGGAGCGCAGATACGCAGTATTTT. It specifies CASSQDPLAGGSADTQYF.

For the CDR3, the DNA is TGTGCCAGCTCACCACTCGGGGTAGGGGAAGAGCAGTTCTTC. This translates into CASSPLGVGEEQFF. The J gene is TRBJ2-1, the V gene TRBV18; D might be TRBD1 or TRBD2, each matching 5 bases. CDR3 length: 14 residues. CDR1 and CDR2 from the germline V gene are KGHSH and LQKENI. V gave up 1 base and J gave up 10 bases, with 14 bases separating them.

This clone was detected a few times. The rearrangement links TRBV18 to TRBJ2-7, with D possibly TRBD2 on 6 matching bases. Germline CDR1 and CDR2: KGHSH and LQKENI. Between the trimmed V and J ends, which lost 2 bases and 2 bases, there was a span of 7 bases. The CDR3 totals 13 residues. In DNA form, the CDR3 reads TGTGCCAGCTCACCAGGAGGGACCTACGAGCAGTACTTC. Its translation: CASSPGGTYEQYF.